This T cell receptor beta chain was observed in a study of blood T cells in healthy people across ages. Comments on this clonotype: The antigen is undetermined.

Together with a sample-barcoded 5' primer, a J-beta primer mix was included in a second PCR lasting 7 to 11 cycles. TCRdb called the 5' RACE reads again in MiXCR, with one record for every CDR3 protein. The table has approximately 600,000 distinct CDR3 sequences, under 65% seen once. This CDR3 contains 16 residues. Germline trimming cut 2 bases from V and 5 bases from J; bases unmatched to any gene: 9. CDR1 is LGHNA and CDR2 is YNFKEQ in the germline V gene. Whole-study findings and limits: The long-lived group displayed more naive CD4+ cells, plus higher diversity, than the aged donors did.

The sample taken for sequencing was blood. The chain combines TRBV4-2 with TRBJ2-3; 8 bases agree with TRBD2. The clonotype was recovered from a man in his fifties or sixties in good health. CDR3 region: CASSQYMTGGLDTQYF. CDR3 sequence (DNA): TGTGCCAGCAGCCAATACATGACGGGGGGGCTAGATACGCAGTATTTT.